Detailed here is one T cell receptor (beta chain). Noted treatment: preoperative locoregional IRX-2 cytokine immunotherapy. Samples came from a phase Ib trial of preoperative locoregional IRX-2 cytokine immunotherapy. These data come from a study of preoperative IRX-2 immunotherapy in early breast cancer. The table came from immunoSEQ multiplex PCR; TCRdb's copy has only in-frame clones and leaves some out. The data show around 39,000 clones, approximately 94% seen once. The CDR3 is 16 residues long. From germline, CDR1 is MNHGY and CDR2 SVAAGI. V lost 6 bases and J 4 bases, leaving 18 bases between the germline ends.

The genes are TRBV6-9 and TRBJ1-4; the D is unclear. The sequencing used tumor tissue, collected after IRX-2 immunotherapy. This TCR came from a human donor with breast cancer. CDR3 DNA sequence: TGTGCCAGCAGCGTTCGAGTCCGGTCCTATAATGAAAAACTGTTTTTT. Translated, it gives CASSVRVRSYNEKLFF.